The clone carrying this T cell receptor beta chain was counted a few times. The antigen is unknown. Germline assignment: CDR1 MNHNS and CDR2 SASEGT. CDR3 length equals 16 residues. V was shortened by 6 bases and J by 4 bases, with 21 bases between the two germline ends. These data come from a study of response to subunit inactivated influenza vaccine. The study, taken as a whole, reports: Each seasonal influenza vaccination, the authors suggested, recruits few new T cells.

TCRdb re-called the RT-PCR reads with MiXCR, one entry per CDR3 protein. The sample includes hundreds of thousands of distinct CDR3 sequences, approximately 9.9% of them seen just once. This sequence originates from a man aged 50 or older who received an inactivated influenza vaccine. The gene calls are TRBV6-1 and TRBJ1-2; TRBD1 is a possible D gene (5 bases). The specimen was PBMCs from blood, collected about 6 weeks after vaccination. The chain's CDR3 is CASRKGAARDRYGYTF. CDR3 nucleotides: TGTGCCAGCAGAAAAGGGGCAGCACGCGACCGCTATGGCTACACCTTC.